This entry lists 21 T cell receptor beta chains sequenced from one sample in a study of T cells after posttransplantation cyclophosphamide. Assay used: immunoSEQ multiplex PCR; TCRdb lists only in-frame clones, some missing. This sample has under 7,500 clones, with 95% to 98% found just once. Sequencing was performed on naive CD8+ T cells sorted from PBMCs. The receptors derive from a woman in her 30s in good health and a related stem cell transplant donor.

This clone was detected once. The gene calls are TRBV6-5 and TRBJ1-1; D is unclear. This CDR3 has 14 residues. CDR1 is MNHEY and CDR2 is SVGAGI in the germline V gene. Trimming shortened V by 6 bases and J by 3 bases, and 14 bases separated the two germline ends. CDR3 in amino acids: CASRISGPDTEAFF. The CDR3 coding sequence is TGTGCCAGCAGAATATCAGGTCCTGACACTGAAGCTTTCTTT.

This clone was recorded once. The chain joins TRBV15 to TRBJ1-2, with 11 positions matching TRBD1. The CDR3 length is 16 residues. The junction had 12 bases not matched to a gene; V was cut back by 5 bases and J by 7 bases. Germline V lookup: CDR1 LNHNV, CDR2 YYDKDF (reference sequence). The CDR3, as DNA: TGTGCCACCAGCCAACAAGTTGGACAGGGGGCTATTGGCTACACCTTC. Translation gives CATSQQVGQGAIGYTF.

The chain is built from TRBV15 and TRBJ2-3, with TRBD2 as a possible D gene (5 bases). V was pared by 5 bases and J by 6 bases, with 15 bases between. This CDR3 is 14 amino acids long. Germline lookup yields CDR1 LNHNV and CDR2 YYDKDF (reference sequence). CDR3 sequence: CATSPTSTGDTQYF. The CDR3 nucleotides read TGTGCCACCAGCCCAACTAGTACTGGCGATACGCAGTATTTT.

A single count supports this clone. V usage is TRBV5-6 and J usage is TRBJ1-2; no clear D. V was trimmed by 3 bases and J by 4 bases, leaving 7 bases between them. Germline V lookup: CDR1 SGHDT, CDR2 YYEEEE. The CDR3 spans 12 residues. The CDR3 region is CASSSSLYGYTF. The CDR3 nucleotides are TGTGCCAGCAGCTCCTCCCTCTATGGCTACACCTTC.

V gene TRBV6-6 combines with J gene TRBJ1-2; 8 nucleotides match TRBD1. V was clipped by 2 bases and J by 6 bases; unmatched bases: 8. The length of the CDR3 is 15 residues. Germline V gene lookup returns CDR1 MNHNY and CDR2 SVGAGI (reference sequence). The CDR3 here is CASSYTPQGANGYTF. CDR3 DNA: TGTGCCAGCAGTTACACCCCCCAGGGGGCCAATGGCTACACCTTC.

The chain joins TRBV27 to TRBJ1-6, with D perhaps matching TRBD1 (5 bases). The CDR3 covers 14 residues. CDR1 is MNHEY, CDR2 SMNVEV, per germline (reference sequence). V shed 6 bases and J shed 3 bases, with 9 bases lying between them. CDR3 sequence: CASRHGGYNSPLHF. The CDR3 DNA sequence: TGTGCCAGCAGGCACGGGGGCTATAATTCACCCCTCCACTTT.

V usage is TRBV9 and J usage is TRBJ1-6; no reliable D call. Deletions cut 2 bases from V and 9 bases from J, with 6 bases between. This CDR3 has 12 residues. CDR1 and CDR2 from the germline V gene are SGDLS and YYNGEE. In DNA form, the CDR3 reads TGTGCCAGCAGCGTCCTAGGTTCACCCCTCCACTTT. Translated, it gives CASSVLGSPLHF.

The genes are TRBV6-6 and TRBJ1-2; no clear D. The V gene's germline CDR1 is MNHNY and CDR2 SVGAGI (reference sequence). V lost 0 bases and J 7 bases, leaving 18 bases between the germline ends. The CDR3 runs 16 residues. DNA for the CDR3: TGTGCCAGCAGTTACTCCTTCGTTGGTCTCAGCGCTGGCTACACCTTC. Translation gives CASSYSFVGLSAGYTF.

The chain links TRBV4-1 to TRBJ1-4; a weak D match, TRBD1 (6 bases). Per the germline V gene, CDR1 is MGHRA and CDR2 is YSYEKL. The CDR3 is made up of 16 amino acids. V was shortened by 0 bases and J by 7 bases, with 15 bases between the two germline ends. The chain's CDR3 is CASSQDLRGGTEKLFF. The CDR3 DNA reads TGCGCCAGCAGCCAAGATCTTAGGGGGGGAACTGAAAAACTGTTTTTT.

The chain links TRBV2 to TRBJ2-4; D not resolved. Deletions cut 6 bases from V and 0 bases from J, with 12 bases between. This CDR3 is built from 15 residues. CDR1 and CDR2 from the germline V gene are SNHLY and FYNNEI. The CDR3 is CASSPYGVAKNIQYF. Here the CDR3 DNA reads TGTGCCAGCAGCCCCTATGGTGTAGCCAAAAACATTCAGTACTTC.

V gene TRBV4-2 combines with J gene TRBJ2-1, with no clear D. The CDR3 is 12 amino acids. The V and J ends lost 0 bases and 8 bases respectively, with 5 bases between them. Per the germline V gene, CDR1 is LGHNA and CDR2 is YNFKEQ. The CDR3, as DNA: TGTGCCAGCAGCCAAGAGAACTATGAGCAGTTCTTC. Translating gives CASSQENYEQFF.

The CDR3 sequence: CASSLDPSSYNSPLHF. CDR3 nucleotide sequence: TGTGCCAGCAGCTTGGATCCGAGCTCCTATAATTCACCCCTCCACTTT. The chain uses TRBV5-5 and TRBJ1-6; D unclear. The CDR3 contains 16 residues. The ends were cut back, 0 bases at V and 0 bases at J, with 7 bases in the middle. The germline V gene has CDR1 SGHKS and CDR2 YYEKEE (reference sequence).

The chain carries TRBV5-6 and TRBJ1-2, with 11 bases lining up with TRBD1. V trimming: 3 bases; J trimming: 2 bases; junction bases outside the gene matches: 0. Germline V gene sequence: CDR1 SGHDT, CDR2 YYEEEE. The CDR3 extends over 14 amino acids. The CDR3 loop reads CASSWDRGNYGYTF. CDR3 DNA sequence: TGTGCCAGCAGCTGGGACAGGGGGAACTATGGCTACACCTTC.

The chain employs TRBV4-2 and TRBJ2-3; tentative D call: TRBD2 (6 bases). The CDR3 is 14 amino acids. Germline V gene sequence: CDR1 LGHNA, CDR2 YNFKEQ. V lost 0 bases and J 4 bases, leaving 8 bases between the germline ends. The CDR3 DNA follows: TGTGCCAGCAGCCAAGAGGCTAGCGCAGATACGCAGTATTTT. Encoded protein: CASSQEASADTQYF.

This sequence joins TRBV5-1 and TRBJ2-7; perhaps TRBD2 as D (6 bases). Trimming took off 3 bases at V and 4 bases at J, with 20 bases between the two ends. In germline, CDR1 is SGHRS, CDR2 YFSETQ. CDR3 length: 16 residues. In nucleotides, the CDR3 is TGCGCCAGCAGCTCGACGGGACTCGAACTATCATACGAGCAGTACTTC. This gives the protein CASSSTGLELSYEQYF.

This chain connects TRBV7-9 to TRBJ2-1, with 8 bases aligning to TRBD2. Trimming took 1 base from V and 4 from J; bases not matched to a gene: 6. This CDR3 has 16 amino acids. CDR1 is SEHNR and CDR2 is FQNEAQ in the germline V gene (reference sequence). The CDR3 DNA is TGTGCCAGCAGCTTAGTCGGGGGGGGCCCATACAATGAGCAGTTCTTC. Translation: CASSLVGGGPYNEQFF.

This clone has a single count. The rearrangement uses TRBV7-9 and TRBJ1-2, with D hard to call. Trimming left V 5 bases short and J 5 bases short, with 9 bases between. This CDR3 comprises 12 residues. Per the germline V gene, CDR1 is SEHNR and CDR2 is FQNEAQ (reference sequence). The CDR3 DNA reads as TGTGCCAGCAGCCCAGCGTCGTATGGCTACACCTTC. It yields the protein CASSPASYGYTF.

The chain carries TRBV9 and TRBJ2-2, with TRBD2 matching 10 bases. V dropped 3 bases and J dropped 3; count of bases not matched to a gene: 5. The CDR3 covers 16 residues. Per the germline V gene, CDR1 is SGDLS and CDR2 is YYNGEE. CDR3 sequence (DNA): TGTGCCAGCAGCGCAACTAGCGGGGCGGACACCGGGGAGCTGTTTTTT. It specifies CASSATSGADTGELFF.

The J gene is TRBJ1-4, the V gene TRBV4-1; the D is unclear. Trimming shortened V by 0 bases and J by 5 bases, and 4 bases separated the two germline ends. Germline CDR1 and CDR2: MGHRA and YSYEKL. CDR3 length: 13 residues. The CDR3 loop reads CASSQDINEKLFF. The CDR3 nucleotides are TGCGCCAGCAGCCAAGATATAAATGAAAAACTGTTTTTT.

This chain joins TRBV7-9 and TRBJ2-5; D not certain. The DNA end lines up better with TRBJ2-7; the J call may be wrong. CDR1 and CDR2 (germline): SEHNR, FQNEAQ (reference sequence). The CDR3 sequence is 15 residues long. Here the CDR3 reads CASSLGYLEPYEQYF. The CDR3 coding sequence is TGTGCCAGCAGCCTAGGGTATCTAGAACCCTACGAGCAGTACTTC.

The gene calls are TRBV7-9 and TRBJ2-1; 14 bases map to TRBD2. Germline CDR1 and CDR2: SEHNR and FQNEAQ (reference sequence). The V segment lost 5 bases and the J segment 6 bases; nucleotides outside the gene matches: 9. The CDR3 has 17 amino acids. CDR3 in amino acids: CASSPLRLAGGINEQFF. The CDR3 DNA sequence: TGTGCCAGCAGCCCCCTCCGACTAGCGGGGGGGATCAATGAGCAGTTCTTC.